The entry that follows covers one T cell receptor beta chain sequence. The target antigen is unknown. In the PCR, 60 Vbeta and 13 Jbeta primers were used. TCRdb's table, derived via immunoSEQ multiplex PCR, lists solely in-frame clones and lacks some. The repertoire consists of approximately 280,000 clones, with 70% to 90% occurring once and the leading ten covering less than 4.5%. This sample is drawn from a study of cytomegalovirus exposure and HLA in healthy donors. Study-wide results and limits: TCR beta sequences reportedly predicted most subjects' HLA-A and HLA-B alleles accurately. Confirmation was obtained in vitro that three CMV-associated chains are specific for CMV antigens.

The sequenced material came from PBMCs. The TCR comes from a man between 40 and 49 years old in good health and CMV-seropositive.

CDR3 in DNA: TGTGCCAGCAGCGTTTCGGGCCCGGGTTTAGCGGAGGAGCAGTACTTC. Its translation is CASSVSGPGLAEEQYF. The chain links TRBV11-3 to TRBJ2-7; the D gene is possibly TRBD2 (6 bases). V dropped 5 bases and J dropped 7 bases, with 24 bases sitting between them. Germline V gene sequence: CDR1 SGHNT, CDR2 YENEEA. This CDR3 is built from 16 residues.